This paragraph covers one T cell receptor (beta chain) sequence. The record originates from a study of technical replicates of blood from a few donors. V lost 5 bases to trimming and J lost 1 base, with 11 bases between them. Germline lookup yields CDR1 LNHNV and CDR2 YYDKDF (reference sequence). The CDR3 spans 14 residues. Here immunoSEQ multiplex PCR was the method, and the copy in TCRdb shows in-frame clones only, minus some. The sample includes under 90,000 clones, 95% to 98% seen only once; the top ten take 0.15%. The genes are TRBV15 and TRBJ1-1; the D is unclear. The sequence was collected from a human donor in good health. Sequencing used T cells isolated from PBMCs. The CDR3 region is CATSPRHQNTEAFF. CDR3 DNA: TGTGCCACCAGCCCGCGACACCAGAACACTGAAGCTTTCTTT. Drawing the rest from reference TRBV15 and TRBJ1-1, the complete variable domain is DAMVIQNPRYQVTQFGKPVTLSCSQTLNHNVMYWYQQKSSQAPKLLFHYYDKDFNNEADTPDNFQSRRPNTSFCFLDIRSPGLGDTAMYLCATSPRHQNTEAFFGQGTRLTVV.